This T cell receptor beta chain originates from a study of CD8+CD57+ T cells in acquired aplastic anemia. Turning to the study itself: Recorded DNA amounts for sorted CD4+ and CD8+ cells had an average of approximately 3 ug.

Genomic DNA, serving as template, underwent TCR beta VDJ and CDR3 profiling. TCRdb ran MiXCR on the reads and lists one entry per CDR3 protein. Among 50,000 or so distinct CDR3 sequences listed, approximately 50% were seen once. Sequenced patients had shown CD8+CD57+ cell expansion by flow cytometry. No therapy was given to patients before blood sampling. Study-wide findings and caveats: In common between the patients and the controls were around 29 CD8+ CDR3 sequences. Controls did not differ significantly from patients in CD8+ Simpson's diversity.

A remark on this clonotype: Its target is not known.

Sequencing was performed on sorted CD4+, CD8+, or CD8+CD57+ T cells (not recorded which) from PBMCs. The sequence came from a human donor with aplastic anemia.

The CDR3 DNA reads TGTGCCAGTAGTATCGGGGTCGCCTACGAGCAGTACTTC. It translates to CASSIGVAYEQYF. The V call is TRBV19, the J call TRBJ2-7, with TRBD2 as a possible D gene (5 bases). The CDR3 runs to 13 residues. Germline CDR1 is LNHDA and CDR2 is SQIVND (reference sequence). Deletions cut 3 bases from V and 2 bases from J, with 8 bases between.